Given below is one TCR beta chain in context. What it binds is not known. Germline V gene data show CDR1 as SGHAT and CDR2 as FQNNGV. With 5 bases removed from V and 3 bases from J, the gap between germline ends came to 20 bases. CDR3 length equals 17 residues. This sample is part of a study of T cells in localized non-small cell lung cancer. General observations from the study: In adjacent lung appeared a median around 56 of the top 100 tumor clones. Those with higher blood T cell density had longer overall survival. Uninvolved adjacent lung showed the highest T cell clonality, exceeding tumor.

Sequenced by immunoSEQ multiplex PCR; TCRdb stores in-frame clones only, minus some. The sample shows tens of thousands of clones, 80% to 90% of them seen only once. This specimen consisted of peripheral blood, obtained before any cancer treatment. This sequence was found in a woman aged 40-69 years with stage I lung adenocarcinoma. V and J are TRBV11-2 and TRBJ1-3; TRBD1 might be the D (6 bases). CDR3 in DNA: TGTGCCAGCAGCCTAGTCGGGGCAGGGGTGGTTGGAAACACCATATATTTT. Translating it yields CASSLVGAGVVGNTIYF.